This TCR beta chain was obtained from a study of blood T cell repertoires in COVID-19. The method was immunoSEQ multiplex PCR; TCRdb's version includes in-frame clones alone and lacks a portion of them. Found here are 210,000 or so clones, 70% to 85% of them singletons; the top ten hold 1.8%. Germline V CDR1 and CDR2: LGHDT, YNNKEL (reference sequence). Unmatched junction bases numbered 5, after V lost 6 bases and J lost 5 bases. The CDR3 length is 14 residues. This chain joins TRBV3-1 (or the pseudogene TRBV3-2) and TRBJ1-1; TRBD1 matches 11 bases. Sequencing was done on a sample of PBMCs or T cells enriched from blood (not recorded which). The source of this sequence is a man between 60 and 70 years old who had recovered from COVID-19. CDR3 coding DNA: TGTGCCAGCAGGGACAGGGGGCGACAGACTGAAGCTTTCTTT. Amino acid sequence: CASRDRGRQTEAFF.